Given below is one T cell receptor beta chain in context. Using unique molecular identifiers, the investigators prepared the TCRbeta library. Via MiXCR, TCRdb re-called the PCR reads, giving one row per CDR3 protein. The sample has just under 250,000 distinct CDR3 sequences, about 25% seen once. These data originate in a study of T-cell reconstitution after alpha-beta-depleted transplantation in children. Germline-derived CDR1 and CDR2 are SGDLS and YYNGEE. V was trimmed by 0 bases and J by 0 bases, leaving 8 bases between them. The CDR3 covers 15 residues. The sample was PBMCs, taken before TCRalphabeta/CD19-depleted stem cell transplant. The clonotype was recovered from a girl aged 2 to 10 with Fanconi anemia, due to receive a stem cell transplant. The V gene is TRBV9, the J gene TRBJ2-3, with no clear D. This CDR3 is CASSVVALSTDTQYF. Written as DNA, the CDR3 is TGTGCCAGCAGCGTAGTGGCTTTAAGCACAGATACGCAGTATTTT.